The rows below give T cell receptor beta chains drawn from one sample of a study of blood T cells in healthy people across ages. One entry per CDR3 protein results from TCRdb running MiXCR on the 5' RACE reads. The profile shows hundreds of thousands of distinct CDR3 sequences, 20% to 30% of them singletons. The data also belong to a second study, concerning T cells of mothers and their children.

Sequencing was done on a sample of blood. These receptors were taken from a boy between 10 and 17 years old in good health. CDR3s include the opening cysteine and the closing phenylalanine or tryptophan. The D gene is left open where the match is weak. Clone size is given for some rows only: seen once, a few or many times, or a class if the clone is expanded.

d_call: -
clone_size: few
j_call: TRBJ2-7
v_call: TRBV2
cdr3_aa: CASSVTVSYEQHF
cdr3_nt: TGTGCCAGCAGTGTTACAGTCTCCTACGAGCAGCACTTC

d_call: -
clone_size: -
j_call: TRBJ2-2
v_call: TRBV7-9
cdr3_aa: CASTLEENTGELFF
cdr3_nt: TGTGCCAGCACCCTTGAGGAGAACACCGGGGAGCTGTTTTTT

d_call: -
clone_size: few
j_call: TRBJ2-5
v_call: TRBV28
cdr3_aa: CASSESGTSQETQYF
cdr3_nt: TGTGCCAGCAGCGAATCGGGAACAAGTCAAGAGACCCAGTACTTC

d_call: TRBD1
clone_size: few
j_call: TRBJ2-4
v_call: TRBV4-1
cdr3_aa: CASSLTGGSSAKNIQYF
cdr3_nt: TGCGCCAGCAGCCTCACAGGGGGCAGTTCGGCCAAAAACATTCAGTACTTC

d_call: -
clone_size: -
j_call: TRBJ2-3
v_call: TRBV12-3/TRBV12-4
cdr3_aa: CASSLSTASGTDTQYF
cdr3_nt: TGTGCCAGCAGTCTTTCTACGGCAAGCGGTACAGATACGCAGTATTTT

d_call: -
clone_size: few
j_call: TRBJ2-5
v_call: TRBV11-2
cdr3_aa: CASSLLTRVYQETQYF
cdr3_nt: TGTGCCAGCAGCTTACTGACCAGGGTATACCAAGAGACCCAGTACTTC

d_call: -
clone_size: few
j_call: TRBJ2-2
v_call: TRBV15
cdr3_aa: CATSREEGVVGELFF
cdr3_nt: TGTGCCACCAGCAGAGAAGAGGGTGTGGTCGGGGAGCTGTTTTTT

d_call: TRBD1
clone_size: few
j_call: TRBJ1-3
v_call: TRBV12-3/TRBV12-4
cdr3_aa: CATQGAYGGNTIYF
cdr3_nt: TGTGCCACGCAGGGGGCGTATGGAGGAAACACCATATATTTT

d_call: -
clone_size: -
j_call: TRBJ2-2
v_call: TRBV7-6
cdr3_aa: CASSQAPGTGELFF
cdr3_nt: TGTGCCAGCAGCCAGGCACCGGGCACCGGGGAGCTGTTTTTT

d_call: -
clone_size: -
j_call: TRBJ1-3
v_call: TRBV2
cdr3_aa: CASSAGSNGNTIYF
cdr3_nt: TGTGCCAGCAGTGCAGGGAGTAACGGAAACACCATATATTTT

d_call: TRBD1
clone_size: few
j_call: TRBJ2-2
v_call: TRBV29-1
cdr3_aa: CSGWDRDLTGELFF
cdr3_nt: TGCAGCGGGTGGGACAGGGACCTCACCGGGGAGCTGTTTTTT

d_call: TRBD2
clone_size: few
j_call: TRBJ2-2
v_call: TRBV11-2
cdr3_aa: CASRSIAGGPGTGELFF
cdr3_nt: TGTGCCAGCAGGTCGATAGCGGGGGGCCCGGGAACCGGGGAGCTGTTTTTT

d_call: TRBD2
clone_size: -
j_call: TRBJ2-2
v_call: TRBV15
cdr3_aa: CATRSVAGGHTGELFF
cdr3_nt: TGTGCCACCAGGTCGGTTGCGGGGGGTCACACCGGGGAGCTGTTTTTT